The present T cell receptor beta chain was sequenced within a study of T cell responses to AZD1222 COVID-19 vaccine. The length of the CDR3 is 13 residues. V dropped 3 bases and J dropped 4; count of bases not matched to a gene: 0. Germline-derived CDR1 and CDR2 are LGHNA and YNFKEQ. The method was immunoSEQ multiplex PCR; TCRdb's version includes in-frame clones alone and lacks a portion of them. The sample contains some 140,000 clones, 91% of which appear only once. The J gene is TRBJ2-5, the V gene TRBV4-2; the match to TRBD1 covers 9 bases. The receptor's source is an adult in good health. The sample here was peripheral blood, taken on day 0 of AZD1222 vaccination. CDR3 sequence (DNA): TGTGCCAGCAGCCAGGACAGGGGAGAGACCCAGTACTTC. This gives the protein CASSQDRGETQYF.